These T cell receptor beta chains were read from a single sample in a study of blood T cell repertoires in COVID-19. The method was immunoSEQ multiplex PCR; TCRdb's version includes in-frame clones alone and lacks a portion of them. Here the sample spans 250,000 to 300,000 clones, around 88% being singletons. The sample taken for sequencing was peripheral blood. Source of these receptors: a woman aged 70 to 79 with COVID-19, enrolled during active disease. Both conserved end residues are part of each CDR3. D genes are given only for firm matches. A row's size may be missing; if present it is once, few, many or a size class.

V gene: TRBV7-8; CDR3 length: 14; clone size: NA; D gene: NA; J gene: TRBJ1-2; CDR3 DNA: TGTGCCAGCAGTGATAGCTCGATTAACTATGGCTACACCTTC; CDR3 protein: CASSDSSINYGYTF
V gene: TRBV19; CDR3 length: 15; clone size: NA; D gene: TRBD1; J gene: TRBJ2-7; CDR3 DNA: TGTGCCAGTAGTACCGGGACAGGGATTTCCTACGAGCAGTACTTC; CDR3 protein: CASSTGTGISYEQYF
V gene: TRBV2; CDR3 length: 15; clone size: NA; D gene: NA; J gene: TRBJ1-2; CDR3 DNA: TGTGCCAGCAGTGGATTACTGGGGGGGACCGATGGCTACACCTTC; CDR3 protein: CASSGLLGGTDGYTF
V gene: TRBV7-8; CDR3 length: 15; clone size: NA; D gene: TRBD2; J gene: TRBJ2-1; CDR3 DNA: TGTGCCAGCAGCTTATCCACTAGCGTGGCCAGGGAGCAGTTCTTC; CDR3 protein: CASSLSTSVAREQFF
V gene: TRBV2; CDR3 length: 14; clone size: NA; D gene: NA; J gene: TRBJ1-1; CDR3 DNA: TGTGCCAGCAGTGCGGAGGGCCTCAACACTGAAGCTTTCTTT; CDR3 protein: CASSAEGLNTEAFF
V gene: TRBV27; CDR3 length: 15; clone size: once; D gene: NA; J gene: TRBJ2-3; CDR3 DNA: TGTGCCAGCAGTTTATCAGGACTTACCACAGATACGCAGTATTTT; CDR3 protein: CASSLSGLTTDTQYF
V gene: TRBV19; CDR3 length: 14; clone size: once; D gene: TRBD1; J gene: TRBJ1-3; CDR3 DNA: TGTGCCAGTAGTATATCAGGGGGAGCGAACACCATATATTTT; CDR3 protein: CASSISGGANTIYF
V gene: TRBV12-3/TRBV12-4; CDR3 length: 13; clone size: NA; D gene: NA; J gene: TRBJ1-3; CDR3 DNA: TGTGCCAGCAGTTTAGGGCCTGGAAACACCATATATTTT; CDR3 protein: CASSLGPGNTIYF
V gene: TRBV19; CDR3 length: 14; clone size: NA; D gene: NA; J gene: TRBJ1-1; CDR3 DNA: TGTGCCAGTAGTTCCCGGGAAGGGAACACTGAAGCTTTCTTT; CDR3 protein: CASSSREGNTEAFF
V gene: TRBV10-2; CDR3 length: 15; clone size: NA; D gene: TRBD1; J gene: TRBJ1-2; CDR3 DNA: TGCGCCAGCAGTGAGTTGGCGCAGGGGGCTGAGGGCTACACCTTC; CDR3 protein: CASSELAQGAEGYTF
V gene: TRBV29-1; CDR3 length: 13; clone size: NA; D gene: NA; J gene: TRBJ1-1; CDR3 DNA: TGCAGCGTTGAAGCAGGGCTAGGGGGTGAAGCTTTCTTT; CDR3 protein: CSVEAGLGGEAFF
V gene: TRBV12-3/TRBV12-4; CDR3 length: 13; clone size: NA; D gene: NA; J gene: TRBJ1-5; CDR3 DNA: TGTGCCAGCGGTAGGACGGGAAGGGAGCCCCAGCATTTT; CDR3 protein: CASGRTGREPQHF
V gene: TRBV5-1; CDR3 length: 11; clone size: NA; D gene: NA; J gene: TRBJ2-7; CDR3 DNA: TGCGCCAGCAGCCCTGACAGAGTACAGTACTTC; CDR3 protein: CASSPDRVQYF
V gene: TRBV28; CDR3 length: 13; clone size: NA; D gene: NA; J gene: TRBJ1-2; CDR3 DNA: TGTGCCAGCAGTCCAGCAAGGGGTTATGGCTACACCTTC; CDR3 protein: CASSPARGYGYTF
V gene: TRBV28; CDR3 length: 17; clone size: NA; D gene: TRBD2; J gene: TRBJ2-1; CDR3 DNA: TGTGCCAGCAGTGGCCTGGGCGGGGGGGCCCTCAGAACGAATCAGTTCTTC; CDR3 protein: CASSGLGGGALRTNQFF
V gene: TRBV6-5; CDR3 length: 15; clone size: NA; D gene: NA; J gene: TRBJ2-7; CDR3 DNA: TGTGCCAGCAGTTACTCGAAGAGTGGGGACTCCGAGCAGTACTTC; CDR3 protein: CASSYSKSGDSEQYF
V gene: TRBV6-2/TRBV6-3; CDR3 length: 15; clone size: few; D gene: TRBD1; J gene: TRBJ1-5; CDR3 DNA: TGTGCCAGCAGTTACTTGGGACAGGGGCATCAGCCCCAGCATTTT; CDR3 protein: CASSYLGQGHQPQHF
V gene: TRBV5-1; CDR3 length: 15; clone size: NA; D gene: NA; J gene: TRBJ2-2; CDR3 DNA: TGCGCCAGCAGTCCACTCGACGGACTCACCGGGGAGCTGTTTTTT; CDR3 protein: CASSPLDGLTGELFF
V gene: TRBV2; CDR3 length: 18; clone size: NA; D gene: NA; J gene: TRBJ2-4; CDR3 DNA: TGTGCCAGCAGTGAAACAGGAGGGATTTTACTAGCCAAAAACATTCAGTACTTC; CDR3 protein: CASSETGGILLAKNIQYF
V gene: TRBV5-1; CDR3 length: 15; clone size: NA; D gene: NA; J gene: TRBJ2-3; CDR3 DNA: TGCGCCAGCAGCTTGCAGTCGGGGTACGCAGATACGCAGTATTTT; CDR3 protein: CASSLQSGYADTQYF